The next 26 T cell receptor beta chains were all read from a single sample in a study of tumor and adjacent non-tumor tissue in lung cancer. The template was RNA from unsorted bulk tissue. A modified ARM-PCR protocol with three rounds of nested PCR amplified TCRbeta. A single record per CDR3 protein comes from TCRdb applying MiXCR to the multiplex PCR reads. Found here are around 200,000 distinct CDR3 sequences, 71% of them singletons; the top ten hold roughly 24%. The sequenced material came from lung tumor tissue. The source is a man in his fifties or sixties with non-small cell lung cancer.

This chain links TRBV4-2 with TRBJ2-1; 7 bases map to TRBD2. V shed 1 base, J shed 9 bases, and the junction held 12 bases outside the gene matches. The CDR3 is 16 amino acids. Per germline, CDR1 LGHNA and CDR2 YNFKEQ. The chain's CDR3 is CASSQGGGPVGPEQFF. DNA of the CDR3: TGTGCCAGCAGCCAAGGGGGGGGACCCGTCGGACCTGAGCAGTTCTTC.

The J gene is TRBJ2-1, the V gene TRBV28, with a tentative D call TRBD2 (7 bases). Trimming cost V 2 bases and J 6 bases, with 14 bases left between them. The CDR3 totals 15 residues. Per germline, CDR1 MDHEN and CDR2 SYDVKM. CDR3 sequence: CASSLGGAGSNEQFF. The CDR3 nucleotides are TGTGCCAGCAGTTTAGGGGGGGCCGGGTCCAATGAGCAGTTCTTC.

On this clonotype itself: A junction end diverges from the germline sequence, so it may reflect a read error. The J gene is TRBJ1-4, the V gene TRBV4-2, with D uncertain. In germline, CDR1 is LGHNA, CDR2 YNFKEQ. The length of the CDR3 is 15 residues. The DNA of the CDR3 is TGTACCAGCAGCCAAGATGTCCGATCTGGTGATAAACTGTTTTTT. Encoded protein: CTSSQDVRSGDKLFF.

The chain recombines TRBV18 with TRBJ2-7, with 10 bases matching TRBD2. Germline V CDR1 and CDR2: KGHSH, LQKENI. The length of the CDR3 is 16 residues. Germline trimming cut 1 base from V and 0 bases from J; bases unmatched to any gene: 3. CDR3 loop: CASSPRPSGSSYEQYF. CDR3 DNA sequence: TGTGCCAGCTCACCACGTCCTAGCGGGAGCTCCTACGAGCAGTACTTC.

The CDR3 DNA sequence: TGCAGTGTTAGTTTTACCCAAGAGACCCAGTACTTC. Translation gives CSVSFTQETQYF. The V call is TRBV20-1, the J call TRBJ2-5, with unresolved D. The CDR3 length is 12 residues. Germline assignment: CDR1 DFQATT and CDR2 SNEGSKA (reference sequence). V was pared by 7 bases and J by 1 base, with 10 bases between.

This clonotype appeared once. An end of the junction differs from the germline gene, which may be a read error. The V call is TRBV4-3, the J call TRBJ1-2; 8 positions agree with TRBD1. The CDR3 extends over 15 amino acids. Looked up from germline, CDR1 is LGHNA and CDR2 is YSLEER. CDR3 residues: CASSLGQETNHGYTF. The DNA for the CDR3 is TGCGCCAGCAGCCTGGGACAGGAGACTAACCATGGCTACACCTTC.

Note on this clonotype: Just one base apart from a much larger clone, this may be a read error. The chain carries TRBV12-3 or TRBV12-4 and TRBJ2-4, with no clear D. V dropped 5 bases and J dropped 4 bases, with 6 bases sitting between them. This CDR3 has 12 residues. CDR3 sequence reads: CASSLAKNIQYF. CDR3 DNA: TGTGCCAGCAGTCTTGCAAAAAACATTCAGTACTTC.

As regards this clonotype: The CDR3 does not close with the conserved phenylalanine or tryptophan, likely indicating a read error. The DNA is omitted, as the CDR3 cannot be located on it reliably, and the CDR3 follows TCRdb's listing. The chain employs TRBV11-3 and TRBJ2-1; the D call TRBD2 from the table was never checked on the DNA. The CDR3 totals 13 residues, both ends included. Germline values: CDR1 SGHNT, CDR2 YENEEA. This CDR3 is CASSSGVYNELFL.

The chain joins TRBV11-2 to TRBJ2-1; TRBD2 agrees at 7 bases. V lost 4 bases and J lost 10; bases outside the gene matches: 19. The length of the CDR3 is 17 residues. CDR1 is SGHAT and CDR2 is FQNNGV in the germline V gene. In nucleotides, the CDR3 is TGTGCCAGCAGCTCGTCTCTAGCGGAGGGAACCTACACAGAGCAGTTCTTC. Translation gives CASSSSLAEGTYTEQFF. Complete variable domain (other parts from reference TRBV11-2 and TRBJ2-1): EAGVAQSPRYKIIEKRQSVAFWCNPISGHATLYWYQQILGQGPKLLIQFQNNGVVDDSQLPKDRFSAERLKGVDSTLKIQPAKLEDSAVYLCASSSSLAEGTYTEQFFGPGTRLTVL.

V and J are TRBV4-3 and TRBJ1-2; a possible D gene is TRBD1 (5 bases). V lost 6 bases, J lost 0 bases, and 14 bases lay in between. CDR1 and CDR2 (germline): LGHNA, YSLEER. The CDR3 spans 15 residues. The CDR3 reads CASSGKTASNYGYTF. The CDR3 DNA reads TGCGCCAGCAGTGGGAAGACAGCCTCTAACTATGGCTACACCTTC.

With respect to this clonotype: One end of the junction is discordant with germline, which a read error may explain. This chain connects TRBV11-2 to TRBJ2-2; D possibly corresponds to TRBD2 (5 bases). The V gene's germline CDR1 is SGHAT and CDR2 FQNNGV. CDR3 length: 13 residues. The chain's CDR3 is CASRLEANGKLFF. The CDR3 DNA sequence: TGTGCCAGCAGATTAGAAGCGAACGGGAAGCTGTTTTTT.

In the case of this clonotype: A much larger clone lies a single base off, so this may be a read error. The V and J genes are TRBV20-1 and TRBJ2-7, with 10 bases that match TRBD1. Germline V gene lookup returns CDR1 DFQATT and CDR2 SNEGSKA (reference sequence). The CDR3 totals 16 residues. CDR3 sequence reads: CTALPLVDRGLREQYF. The CDR3 DNA sequence: TGCACTGCTCTCCCTCTTGTCGACAGGGGGCTGAGGGAGCAGTACTTC.

In its sample, this clonotype was seen a few times. The chain couples TRBV14 to TRBJ1-6; D is ambiguous. CDR1 SGHDN and CDR2 FVKESK come from the germline V gene. The V gene lost 1 base and the J gene lost 10 bases, with 11 bases spanning the gap. The CDR3 is 14 amino acids. CDR3 bases: TGTGCCAGCAGCCAAGGGGGTCGGAGGTCACCCCTCCACTTT. Encoded protein: CASSQGGRRSPLHF.

For this clonotype: One junction end does not reproduce the germline sequence, and a read error may be involved. In DNA form, the CDR3 reads TGTAGTGCTGGGGGACAGAACTATGGCTACACCTTC. It encodes CSAGGQNYGYTF. This sequence joins TRBV20-1 and TRBJ1-2, with TRBD1 matching over 7 bases. This CDR3 is 12 amino acids long. Germline lookup yields CDR1 DFQATT and CDR2 SNEGSKA (reference sequence).

The chain couples TRBV24-1 to TRBJ2-1; 9 nucleotides agree with TRBD2. The CDR3 is 18 amino acids. CDR1 is KGHDR and CDR2 is SFDVKD in the germline V gene. The J segment lost 4 bases and the V segment lost 3 bases, leaving 12 bases of the junction unmatched. CDR3 in DNA: TGTGCCACCAGTGATGCACCCGGGGCGGGGGGGGCTTACAATGAGCAGTTCTTC. It yields the protein CATSDAPGAGGAYNEQFF.

A word on this clonotype: At one end, the junction sequence differs from germline, possibly due to a read error. V usage is TRBV11-3 and J usage is TRBJ1-1, with unresolved D. Germline V gene data show CDR1 as SGHNT and CDR2 as YENEEA. This CDR3 spans 14 amino acids. DNA for the CDR3: TGTGCCAGCAGCTCCGAGAGGAGGTGGTCTGAGGCTTTCTTT. It encodes CASSSERRWSEAFF.

This clonotype occurred a few times. This chain connects TRBV12-3 or TRBV12-4 to TRBJ2-2; D is unresolved. This CDR3 has 15 residues. V was clipped by 8 bases and J by 2 bases, with 15 bases between them. The CDR3 sequence is CASGSGSLNTGELFF. The DNA of the CDR3 is TGTGCCAGCGGTTCAGGCTCCCTAAACACCGGGGAGCTGTTTTTT.

On this clonotype: The junction does not match germline at one end; this may be a read error. The chain couples TRBV20-1 to TRBJ2-3; TRBD1 aligns across 7 bases. The CDR3 sequence is 14 residues long. CDR1 is DFQATT, CDR2 SNEGSKA, per germline (reference sequence). This chain's CDR3 is CGVPRDRSTNTQYF. The CDR3 DNA sequence: TGCGGTGTTCCACGGGACAGATCCACAAATACGCAGTATTTT.

About this clonotype itself: An end of the junction does not agree with germline; a read error may underlie this. The V call is TRBV20-1, the J call TRBJ2-3; D might be TRBD2 (6 bases). The CDR3 covers 16 residues. From germline, CDR1 is DFQATT and CDR2 SNEGSKA (reference sequence). This CDR3 is CSVRAPSGLGTDTQYF. The DNA for the CDR3 is TGCAGTGTTAGAGCTCCCTCGGGACTTGGCACAGATACACAGTATTTT.

The genes are TRBV7-8 and TRBJ2-5; D possibly uses TRBD1 or TRBD2 (5 bases each). The CDR3 sequence is 15 residues long. Between the trimmed V and J ends, which lost 9 bases and 5 bases, there was a span of 22 bases. CDR1 is SGHVS, CDR2 FQNEAQ, per germline. The CDR3 bases are TGTGCCAGTAGCCCCAAGGGGATTTGGGGGGAGACCCAGTACTTC. It encodes CASSPKGIWGETQYF.

This rearrangement joins TRBV11-2 to TRBJ2-7, with D perhaps TRBD1 (6 bases). The CDR3 totals 15 residues. Looked up from germline, CDR1 is SGHAT and CDR2 is FQNNGV. The CDR3 DNA sequence: TGTCTCGGCAGCTTAAGGTTGGCAGGGGCCTACGAGCAGTACTTC. Translated: CLGSLRLAGAYEQYF.

Concerning this clonotype: The junction and the germline gene differ at one end; a read error may be behind it. This sequence joins TRBV6-5 and TRBJ2-3, with D unclear. CDR3 length: 13 amino acids. Germline CDR1 reads MNHEY; CDR2 reads SVGAGI. The CDR3 spells CTSSRRPTDTQYF. Written as DNA, the CDR3 is TGTACCAGCAGTCGGCGTCCGACAGATACGCAGTATTTT.

This chain connects TRBV5-1 to TRBJ2-1; the match to TRBD2 covers 8 bases. CDR3 length equals 13 residues. After removal of 5 bases from V and 15 bases from J, the junction contained 13 bases not matched to a gene. Germline V lookup: CDR1 SGHRS, CDR2 YFSETQ. CDR3 coding DNA: TGCGCCAGCAGGAAGGGAGACGGGGGGGCCGTGTTCTTC. Translating gives CASRKGDGGAVFF. Complete variable domain (other parts from reference TRBV5-1 and TRBJ2-1): KAGVTQTPRYLIKTRGQQVTLSCSPISGHRSVSWYQQTPGQGLQFLFEYFSETQRNKGNFPGRFSGRQFSNSRSEMNVSTLELGDSALYLCASRKGDGGAVFFGPGTRLTVL.

V usage is TRBV5-1 and J usage is TRBJ2-3, with TRBD1 as a possible D gene (6 bases). The CDR3 is 16 amino acids. V was cut by 7 bases and J by 8 bases, with 26 bases left in between. Germline V lookup: CDR1 SGHRS, CDR2 YFSETQ. The CDR3 spells CASGRGSGLSGRTQYF. The CDR3 DNA is TGCGCCAGCGGTAGGGGGTCAGGGTTGTCGGGACGTACGCAGTATTTT.

This chain joins TRBV20-1 and TRBJ1-5; TRBD1 aligns across 9 bases. The CDR3 is 13 residues long. V lost 1 base and J lost 7; bases outside the gene matches: 2. Per germline, CDR1 DFQATT and CDR2 SNEGSKA (reference sequence). This chain's CDR3 is CSARGQGEQPQHF. DNA for the CDR3: TGCAGTGCTAGAGGACAGGGGGAACAGCCCCAGCATTTT.

The chain employs TRBV11-2 and TRBJ2-1; D is perhaps TRBD2 (6 bases). CDR1 SGHAT and CDR2 FQNNGV come from the germline V gene. The CDR3 contains 15 residues. Trimming shortened V by 5 bases and J by 6 bases, and 17 bases separated the two germline ends. The DNA of the CDR3 is TGTGCCAGCAGCCCCTCTAGCGCGGGCTCCAATGAGCAGTTCTTC. This encodes CASSPSSAGSNEQFF.